This is a list of T cell receptor beta chains from one sample in a study of beta chain features in type 1 diabetes. Profiled with immunoSEQ multiplex PCR; TCRdb holds only in-frame clones, not every one. This sample has more than 300,000 clones; over 9.5% occur once, and the top ten carry roughly 0.0097%. The source material was naive CD4+ T cells from blood. These receptors were collected from a woman aged 18 to 35 with type 1 diabetes. Each CDR3 is given without its conserved first and last residue. The D gene is left open where the match is weak. Not every row has a clone size; where given, it reads once, few, many or a size class.

>TRBV7-7|TRBJ2-5|NA|NA
ASSRDSRETQY
>TRBV28|TRBJ1-2|TRBD1|NA
ATSLTGGLTNYGYT
>TRBV4-3|TRBJ2-7|NA|NA
ASSQDPRASYEQY
>TRBV15|TRBJ1-3|NA|NA
ATREFSGNTIY
>TRBV25-1|TRBJ1-1|NA|few
ASGDVVDTEAF
>TRBV4-2|TRBJ2-5|TRBD2|NA
ASSQDGTSGSGETQY
>TRBV30|TRBJ1-5|TRBD1|few
AWSHNRGGQPQH
>TRBV6-5|TRBJ2-2|TRBD1|NA
ASSGQGALTGELF
>TRBV14|TRBJ2-3|NA|few
ASSGGGADTQY
>TRBV7-9|TRBJ1-2|TRBD1|NA
ASSFRRDRGKSYGYT
>TRBV25-1|TRBJ1-4|NA|NA
ASGNWGPGEKLF
>TRBV29-1|TRBJ1-2|NA|NA
SVEDSLALGYGYT
>TRBV7-2|TRBJ2-1|NA|few
ATLVRAGPYNEQF
>TRBV6-4|TRBJ2-7|TRBD1|NA
ASSVTGGPY
>TRBV30|TRBJ2-3|NA|NA
ATDMVGTDTQY
>TRBV27|TRBJ1-2|NA|NA
ASTSGFGYT
>TRBV28|TRBJ2-7|TRBD1|few
ASSRQGYNECEQY
>TRBV18|TRBJ2-1|TRBD2|NA
ASHRSGGSVEQF
>TRBV29-1|TRBJ1-2|TRBD1|few
IGGTGGGYT
>TRBV11-2|TRBJ2-3|NA|NA
ASRRGTDTQY
>TRBV25-1|TRBJ1-1|TRBD1|few
ASSEDRGPTEAF
>TRBV28|TRBJ2-1|TRBD1|NA
ASSRGGLGEQF
>TRBV10-3|TRBJ2-1|NA|few
AIRFGTPGNEQF
>TRBV30|TRBJ1-5|TRBD1|few
AWEDRGNPPQH
>TRBV6-5|TRBJ2-5|NA|few
ASRGAAQETQY
>TRBV27|TRBJ2-5|TRBD2|NA
ASSLYTGLAGQETQY
>TRBV28|TRBJ2-1|TRBD2|few
ASSGGLGRSNEQF
>TRBV5-1|TRBJ2-5|TRBD1|NA
ASSFTGTGGLETQY
>TRBV7-9|TRBJ2-4|TRBD1|few
ASSLTGGGDIQY
>TRBV15|TRBJ2-7|NA|few
ATSRDDTATEQY
>TRBV7-2|TRBJ2-7|TRBD1|few
ASSQQGPPFRSEQY
>TRBV9|TRBJ2-3|TRBD2|few
ASSTPSGGQDTQY
>TRBV28|TRBJ2-2|NA|NA
ASTLAGELF
>TRBV30|TRBJ2-4|TRBD2|NA
AWNRGGSMNIQY
>TRBV29-1|TRBJ2-7|NA|few
SVERQVGYEQY
>TRBV29-1|TRBJ2-7|NA|few
SVYYRDEQY
>TRBV18|TRBJ2-1|TRBD1|few
ASSSGQGGIHNEQF